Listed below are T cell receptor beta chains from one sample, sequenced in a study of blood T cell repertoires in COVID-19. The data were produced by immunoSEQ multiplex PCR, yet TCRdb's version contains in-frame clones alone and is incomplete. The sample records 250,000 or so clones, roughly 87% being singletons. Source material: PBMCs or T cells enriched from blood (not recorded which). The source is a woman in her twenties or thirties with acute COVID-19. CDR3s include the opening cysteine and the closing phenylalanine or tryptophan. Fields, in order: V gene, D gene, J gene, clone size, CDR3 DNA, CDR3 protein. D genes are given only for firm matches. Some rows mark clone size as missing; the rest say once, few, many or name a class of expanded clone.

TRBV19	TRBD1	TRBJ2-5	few	TGTGCCAGTAGTATACCAGGGGGCCTGGAGACCCAGTACTTC	CASSIPGGLETQYF
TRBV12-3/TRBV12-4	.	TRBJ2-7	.	TGTGCCAGCAGTCGGGACAACTCCTACGAGCAGTACTTC	CASSRDNSYEQYF
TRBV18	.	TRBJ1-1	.	TGTGCCAGCTCACTATTGGCACGAACGAACACTGAAGCTTTCTTT	CASSLLARTNTEAFF
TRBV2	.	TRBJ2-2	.	TGTGCCAGCAAGAGGGAGAGGGCGAACACCGGGGAGCTGTTTTTT	CASKRERANTGELFF
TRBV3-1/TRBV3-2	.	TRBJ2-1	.	TGTGCCAGCAGTTTTGAAGACTATGAGCAGTTCTTC	CASSFEDYEQFF
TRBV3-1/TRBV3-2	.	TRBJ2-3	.	TGTGCCAGCAGCCAAAGCGTCTATAGCACAGATACGCAGTATTTT	CASSQSVYSTDTQYF
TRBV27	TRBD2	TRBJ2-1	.	TGTGCCAGCAGTTTACGGCCTAGCGGGGAGGGTGAGCAGTTCTTC	CASSLRPSGEGEQFF
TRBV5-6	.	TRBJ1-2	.	TGTGCCAGCAGCTTGGGTGGAGTTTCGGTAGGCTACACCTTC	CASSLGGVSVGYTF
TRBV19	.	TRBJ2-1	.	TGTGCCAGTAGTACCCGGGACACCCCTTACAATGAGCAGTTCTTC	CASSTRDTPYNEQFF
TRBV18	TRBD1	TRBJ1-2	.	TGTGCCAGCTCCCCTGGACAGGCTCGATATGGCTACACCTTC	CASSPGQARYGYTF
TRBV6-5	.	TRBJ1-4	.	TGTGCCAGCACGGGTGGTAATGAAAAACTGTTTTTT	CASTGGNEKLFF
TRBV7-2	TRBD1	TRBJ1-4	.	TGTGCCAGCAGCCCCCTGGACAGGGTGGGAAAACTGTTTTTT	CASSPLDRVGKLFF
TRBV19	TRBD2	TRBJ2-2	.	TGTGCCAGTATACGGGGGGACACCGGGGAGCTGTTTTTT	CASIRGDTGELFF
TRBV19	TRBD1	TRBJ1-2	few	TGTGCCAGTAGTACCGGGACAGTCGTCTATGGCTACACCTTC	CASSTGTVVYGYTF
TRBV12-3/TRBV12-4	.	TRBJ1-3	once	TGTGCCAGCAGACAAAGCTCTGGAAACACCATATATTTT	CASRQSSGNTIYF
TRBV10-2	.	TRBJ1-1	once	TGCGCCAGCAAGACCATCGGGACTGAAGCTTTCTTT	CASKTIGTEAFF
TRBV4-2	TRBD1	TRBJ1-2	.	TGTGCCAGCAGCCAGACAGGGGTGGGCGGCTACACCTTC	CASSQTGVGGYTF
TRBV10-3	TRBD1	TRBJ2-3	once	TGTGCCATCGCATCAGGGGGCGATGCAGATACGCAGTATTTT	CAIASGGDADTQYF
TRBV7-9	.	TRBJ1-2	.	TGTGCCAGCAGCTTATCGATGGGAGACTATGGCTACACCTTC	CASSLSMGDYGYTF
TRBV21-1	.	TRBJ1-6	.	TGTGCCAGCAGCAGCGGGGACGAAAATTCACCCCTCCACTTT	CASSSGDENSPLHF
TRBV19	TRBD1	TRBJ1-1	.	TGTGCCAGTAATCGACAGGGGGGAATTCCTGAAGCTTTCTTT	CASNRQGGIPEAFF
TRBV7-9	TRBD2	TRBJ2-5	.	TGTGCCAGCAGCTTATTGATAAGCGGGGGTGTGGAGACCCAGTACTTC	CASSLLISGGVETQYF